A single TCR beta chain is shown here with its context. The sample comes from a study of blood T cell repertoires in COVID-19. Across the whole study: T cells, B-cell-depleted T cells, or PBMCs supplied cDNA or gDNA.

Enrollees, roughly 18 to 95 years old, lived in around 23 US areas. Each participant's cohort was designated according to participant-reported clinical history. Sequencing was performed with immunoSEQ multiplex PCR; in TCRdb, only in-frame clones are kept and a portion is missing. This table holds about 230,000 clones, around 92% found once. This CDR3 is built from 15 residues. V lost 0 bases and J lost 6, with 15 bases in between. Germline CDR1 SGHKS, CDR2 YYEKEE (reference sequence). The clonotype originates from a woman aged 25-40 years with acute COVID-19. The sequenced sample consisted of PBMCs or T cells enriched from blood (not recorded which). V is TRBV5-5 and J is TRBJ1-1; D not certain. The DNA for the CDR3 is TGTGCCAGCAGCTTGGGGGGAGGTGTGGACGCTGAAGCTTTCTTT. It encodes CASSLGGGVDAEAFF.